The entry that follows covers one TCR beta chain sequence. What it binds is not known. The entry originates in a study of a mutant IDH1 vaccine in newly diagnosed glioma. Study background: Initiation of the vaccine course occurred 4-6 weeks after radiotherapy alone, or alongside temozolomide cycles. Previous care, which was radiotherapy, temozolomide, or both, most often involved both.

Findings and limits, study-wide: Induction of immune responses by the vaccine occurred in 85% to 95% of patients.

Germline assignment: CDR1 SGHRS and CDR2 YFSETQ. This CDR3 is built from 12 residues. The V gene lost 4 bases and the J gene lost 4 bases, with 8 bases spanning the gap. Data came from immunoSEQ multiplex PCR; TCRdb stores just in-frame clones and leaves some out. The table includes approximately 50,000 clones, around four fifths detected once. Described time point: week 35, safety follow-up. Mutant IDH1 20-mer peptide, at 300 ug, made up each vaccine dose, with topical imiquimod. This sample comprised PBMCs, obtained from a glioma patient whose treatment included an IDH1 peptide vaccine. The chain joins TRBV5-1 to TRBJ1-2; D gene ambiguous. This sequence originates from a middle-aged man with glioma. The CDR3 nucleotides are TGCGCCAGCAGCCGGGAAGGCTATGGCTACACCTTC. It specifies CASSREGYGYTF.